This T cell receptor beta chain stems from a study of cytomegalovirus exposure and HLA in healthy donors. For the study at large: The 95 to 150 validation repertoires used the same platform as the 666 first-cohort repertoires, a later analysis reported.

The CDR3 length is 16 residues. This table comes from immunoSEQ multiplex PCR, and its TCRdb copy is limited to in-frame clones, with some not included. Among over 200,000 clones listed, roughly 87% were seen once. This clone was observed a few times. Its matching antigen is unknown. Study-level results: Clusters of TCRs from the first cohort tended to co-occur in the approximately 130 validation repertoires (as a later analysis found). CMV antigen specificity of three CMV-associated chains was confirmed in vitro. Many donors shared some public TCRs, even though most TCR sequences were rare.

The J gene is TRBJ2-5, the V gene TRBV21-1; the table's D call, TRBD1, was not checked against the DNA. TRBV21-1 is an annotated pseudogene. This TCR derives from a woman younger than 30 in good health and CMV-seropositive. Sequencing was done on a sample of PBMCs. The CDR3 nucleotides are TGTGCCAGCAGCAAAGAACACCGGGACAGCCAAGAGACCCAGTACTTC. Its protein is CASSKEHRDSQETQYF.